The next 17 T cell receptor beta chains were all read from a single sample in a study of T cells in Graves' hyperthyroidism and ophthalmopathy. TCR beta CDR3 regions were amplified from RNA transcripts. HTBI primers were employed in a first-round RT-PCR of the TCR CDR3. MiXCR was run by TCRdb on the multiplex PCR reads, yielding one entry per CDR3 protein. The table records about 26,000 distinct CDR3 sequences, 45% of them present only once. Sequencing used blood. All receptors come from a woman in her thirties with Graves' hyperthyroidism.

This clonotype has ten or more counts. The chain employs TRBV18 and TRBJ2-5, with D perhaps TRBD1 (6 bases). The CDR3 totals 12 residues. V dropped 2 bases and J dropped 5 bases, with 6 bases sitting between them. Germline-derived CDR1 and CDR2 are KGHSH and LQKENI. The CDR3: CASSPGGETQYF. The DNA of the CDR3 is TGTGCCAGCTCACCAGGGGGCGAGACCCAGTACTTC.

Concerning this clonotype itself: Because it lacks the conserved phenylalanine or tryptophan at the end, this CDR3 is likely a read error. It is unclear where the CDR3 begins or ends on the DNA, so no DNA is shown, and the CDR3 is as TCRdb lists it. This CDR3 reads CASSSIRGRTFV. The genes are TRBV12-3 or TRBV12-4 and TRBJ1-1; the table's D call TRBD1 went unverified against the DNA. The CDR3 comprises 12 residues, both ends counted.

In its sample, this clonotype was seen many times. The rearrangement joins TRBV9 to TRBJ2-3, with D perhaps assigned TRBD1 or TRBD2 (5 bases each). V lost 4 bases and J 2 bases, leaving 8 bases between the germline ends. The V gene's germline CDR1 is SGDLS and CDR2 YYNGEE. This CDR3 has 13 residues. Written as DNA, the CDR3 is TGTGCCAGCAGCCGGGACCACACAGATACGCAGTATTTT. It encodes CASSRDHTDTQYF.

This clonotype was detected ten times or more. The CDR3 coding sequence is TGTGCCAGCGGGGGGGCATCTTTCACCGGGGAGCTGTTTTTT. Translated: CASGGASFTGELFF. J is TRBJ2-2 and V is TRBV12-3 or TRBV12-4, with D tentatively TRBD2 (7 bases). V was shortened by 8 bases and J by 4 bases, with 14 bases between the two germline ends. The CDR3 loop spans 14 amino acids.

This clonotype is deemed medium-sized. The rearrangement joins TRBV20-1 to TRBJ2-1; TRBD2 might be the D (6 bases). Trimming shortened V by 3 bases and J by 4 bases, and 13 bases separated the two germline ends. Germline loops: CDR1 DFQATT, CDR2 SNEGSKA (reference sequence). This CDR3 is 14 amino acids long. CDR3 amino acids: CSASQAGPYNEQFF. Here the CDR3 DNA reads TGCAGTGCTAGTCAGGCGGGGCCATACAATGAGCAGTTCTTC.

The sample holds many counts of this clonotype. This sequence joins TRBV5-4 and TRBJ1-1; the match to TRBD1 covers 7 bases. J lost 10 bases, V lost 3 bases, and 18 bases had no gene match. The CDR3 covers 16 residues. Germline assignment: CDR1 SGHNT and CDR2 YYREEE (reference sequence). CDR3 amino acids: CASSSNPGQTLRRAFF. CDR3 DNA sequence: TGTGCCAGCAGCTCCAATCCGGGACAGACCCTTCGAAGAGCTTTCTTT.

Many counts were recorded for this clonotype. This sequence joins TRBV6-2 or TRBV6-3 and TRBJ2-4; no reliable D call. Germline lookup yields CDR1 MNHEY and CDR2 SVGEGT. This CDR3 has 16 residues. V lost 2 bases to trimming and J lost 0 bases, with 11 bases between them. CDR3 sequence reads: CASSYDGLSAKNIQYF. CDR3 coding DNA: TGTGCCAGCAGTTACGATGGTCTTTCAGCCAAAAACATTCAGTACTTC.

For this clonotype: This likely comes from a read error, as the CDR3 has no conserved phenylalanine or tryptophan at its end. The DNA is omitted, as the CDR3 cannot be located on it reliably, and the CDR3 follows TCRdb's listing. The chain employs TRBV7-9 and TRBJ2-5. CDR1 SEHNR and CDR2 FQNEAQ come from the germline V gene (reference sequence). The CDR3 is 16 residues long, ends included. This chain's CDR3 is CASSPLEVSYGYTFGS.

This clonotype showed up many times. The genes are TRBV11-1 and TRBJ1-1; D is ambiguous. CDR3 length: 15 amino acids. Trimming removed 1 base from V and 5 bases from J, with 14 bases in between. Germline CDR1 SGHAT, CDR2 FQDESV (reference sequence). The chain's CDR3 is CASSLVVGSGTEAFF. CDR3 nucleotide sequence: TGTGCCAGCAGCTTAGTGGTAGGAAGTGGAACTGAAGCTTTCTTT.

This clonotype is medium-sized. The chain combines TRBV2 with TRBJ1-4; the D is unclear. Germline V lookup: CDR1 SNHLY, CDR2 FYNNEI. V shed 6 bases and J shed 5 bases, with 13 bases lying between them. The CDR3 runs to 14 residues. The CDR3, as DNA: TGTGCCAGCAGCTTGGACCCTGGGAATGAAAAACTGTTTTTT. Amino acid sequence: CASSLDPGNEKLFF.

This clonotype was seen a few times. The chain links TRBV20-1 to TRBJ1-2, with 9 bases identical to TRBD1. Losses at the gene ends were 5 bases for V and 4 bases for J; bases not matched to a gene: 11. This CDR3 spans 15 amino acids. The germline gives CDR1 DFQATT, CDR2 SNEGSKA (reference sequence). CDR3: CSAGSGTGKSYGYTF. CDR3 sequence (DNA): TGCAGTGCTGGTTCCGGGACAGGGAAGAGCTATGGCTACACCTTC.

This clonotype was observed at least ten times. V and J are TRBV18 and TRBJ2-1, with 7 bases aligning to TRBD2. CDR1 is KGHSH, CDR2 LQKENI, per germline. The J segment lost 4 bases and the V segment lost 2 bases, leaving 5 bases of the junction unmatched. There are 15 residues in the CDR3. Here the CDR3 DNA reads TGTGCCAGCTCACCAGCGAGCGGGGCTTACAATGAGCAGTTCTTC. Its translation: CASSPASGAYNEQFF.

The sample holds one count of this clonotype. The J gene is TRBJ1-2, the V gene TRBV7-6; 9 positions agree with TRBD1. With V trimmed by 5 bases and J by 4 bases, 8 bases remained unmatched. From germline, CDR1 is SGHVS and CDR2 FNYEAQ. This CDR3 spans 15 amino acids. This chain's CDR3 is CASSPGTGQAYGYTF. CDR3 bases: TGTGCCAGCAGCCCTGGGACAGGGCAAGCCTATGGCTACACCTTC.

This clonotype was detected ten times or more. This chain links TRBV3-1 with TRBJ2-5; D is possibly TRBD1 or TRBD2 (5 bases each). Trimming stripped 1 base from V and 2 bases from J, with 11 bases between. The CDR3 extends over 15 amino acids. Germline CDR1 LGHDT, CDR2 YNNKEL (reference sequence). The CDR3 nucleotides read TGTGCCAGCAGCCAAGCCGGGACCCATCAAGAGACCCAGTACTTC. It codes for CASSQAGTHQETQYF.

V usage is TRBV20-1 and J usage is TRBJ2-7; 7 bases agree with TRBD1. Germline assignment: CDR1 DFQATT and CDR2 SNEGSKA (reference sequence). The ends lost 4 bases at V and 3 bases at J; junction bases unmatched: 6. The length of the CDR3 is 13 residues. In DNA, the CDR3 is TGCAGTGCTAACCGGGACAGCTTCTACGAGCAGTACTTC. Residues: CSANRDSFYEQYF.

The chain employs TRBV2 and TRBJ2-1, with 10 bases aligning to TRBD2. The CDR3 has 17 residues. The germline V gene encodes CDR1 SNHLY and CDR2 FYNNEI. V gave up 3 bases and J gave up 2 bases; unmatched junction bases: 7. The DNA of the CDR3 is TGTGCCAGCAGTGAGGCTAGCGGGAGTTTCGCCTACAATGAGCAGTTCTTC. This codes for CASSEASGSFAYNEQFF.

This clonotype was picked up many times. V usage is TRBV5-1 and J usage is TRBJ1-3, with unresolved D. Germline V gene data show CDR1 as SGHRS and CDR2 as YFSETQ. V lost 0 bases and J lost 0, with 10 bases in between. This CDR3 is 16 amino acids long. The CDR3 is CASSLAGSFSGNTIYF. CDR3 DNA sequence: TGCGCCAGCAGCTTGGCTGGATCCTTCTCTGGAAACACCATATATTTT.